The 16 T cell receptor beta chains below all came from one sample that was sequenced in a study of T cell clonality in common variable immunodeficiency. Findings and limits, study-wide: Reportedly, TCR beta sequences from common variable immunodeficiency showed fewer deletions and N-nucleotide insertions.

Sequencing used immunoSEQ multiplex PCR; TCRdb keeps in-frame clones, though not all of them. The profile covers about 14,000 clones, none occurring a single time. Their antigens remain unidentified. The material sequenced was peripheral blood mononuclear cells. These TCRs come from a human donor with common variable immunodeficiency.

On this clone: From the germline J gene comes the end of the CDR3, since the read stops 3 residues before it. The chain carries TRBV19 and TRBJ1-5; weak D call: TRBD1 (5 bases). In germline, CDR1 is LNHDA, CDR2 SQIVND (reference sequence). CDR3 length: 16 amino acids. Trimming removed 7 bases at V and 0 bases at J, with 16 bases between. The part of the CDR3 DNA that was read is TGTGCCAGTAAGGCGGCAGGGATGTATAGCAATCAGCCC. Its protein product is CASKAAGMYSNQP. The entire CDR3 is CASKAAGMYSNQPQHF.

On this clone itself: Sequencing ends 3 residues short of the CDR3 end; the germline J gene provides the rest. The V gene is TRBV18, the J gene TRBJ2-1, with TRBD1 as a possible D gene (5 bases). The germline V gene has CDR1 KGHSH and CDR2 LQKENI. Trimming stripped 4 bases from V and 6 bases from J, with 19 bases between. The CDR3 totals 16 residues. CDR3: CASSRTSLGSRNEQFF. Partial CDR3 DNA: TGTGCCAGCTCACGGACATCCCTTGGTTCGCGCAATGAG.

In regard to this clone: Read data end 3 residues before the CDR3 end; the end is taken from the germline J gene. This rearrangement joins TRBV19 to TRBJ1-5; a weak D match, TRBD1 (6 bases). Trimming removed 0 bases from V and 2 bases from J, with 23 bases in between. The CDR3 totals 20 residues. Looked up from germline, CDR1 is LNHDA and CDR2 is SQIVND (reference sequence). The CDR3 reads CASSIEKRGSVRAGNQPQHF. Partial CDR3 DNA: TGTGCCAGTAGTATAGAGAAAAGGGGGAGTGTGCGTGCAGGCAATCAGCCC.

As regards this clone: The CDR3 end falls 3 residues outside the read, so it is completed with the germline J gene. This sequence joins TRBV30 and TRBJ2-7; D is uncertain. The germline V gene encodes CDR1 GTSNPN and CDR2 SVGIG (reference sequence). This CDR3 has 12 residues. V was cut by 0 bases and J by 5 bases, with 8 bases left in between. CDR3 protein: CAWSVVGHEQYF. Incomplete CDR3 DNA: TGTGCCTGGAGTGTGGTTGGGCACGAG.

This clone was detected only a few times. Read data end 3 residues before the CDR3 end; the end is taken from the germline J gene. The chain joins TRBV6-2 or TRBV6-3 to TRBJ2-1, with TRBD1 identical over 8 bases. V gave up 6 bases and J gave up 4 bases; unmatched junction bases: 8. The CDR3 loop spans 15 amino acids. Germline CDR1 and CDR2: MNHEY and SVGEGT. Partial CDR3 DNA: TGTGCCAGCAGCCAATACGGACAGGGTTACAATGAG. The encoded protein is CASSQYGQGYNE. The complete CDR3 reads CASSQYGQGYNEQFF.

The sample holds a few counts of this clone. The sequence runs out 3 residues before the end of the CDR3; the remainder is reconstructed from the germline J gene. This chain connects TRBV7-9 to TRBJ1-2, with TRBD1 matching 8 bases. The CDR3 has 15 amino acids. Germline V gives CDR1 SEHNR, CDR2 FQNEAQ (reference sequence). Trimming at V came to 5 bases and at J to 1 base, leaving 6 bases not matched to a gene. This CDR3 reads CASSPRTGFNYGYTF. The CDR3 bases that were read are TGTGCCAGCAGCCCCAGGACAGGGTTTAACTATGGC.

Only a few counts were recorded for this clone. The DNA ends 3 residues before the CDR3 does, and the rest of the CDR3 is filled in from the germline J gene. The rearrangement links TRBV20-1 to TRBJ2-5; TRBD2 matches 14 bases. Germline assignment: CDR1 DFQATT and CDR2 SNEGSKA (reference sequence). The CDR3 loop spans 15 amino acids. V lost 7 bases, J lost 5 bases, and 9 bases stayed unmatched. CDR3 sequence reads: CSVKRLAGGLETQYF. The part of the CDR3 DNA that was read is TGCAGTGTCAAGAGACTAGCGGGGGGGCTTGAGACC.

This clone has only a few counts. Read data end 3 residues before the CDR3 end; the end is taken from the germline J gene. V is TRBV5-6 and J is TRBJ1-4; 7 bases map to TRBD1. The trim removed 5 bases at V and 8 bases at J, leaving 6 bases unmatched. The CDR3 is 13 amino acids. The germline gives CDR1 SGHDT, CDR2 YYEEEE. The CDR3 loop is CASRRTGTEKLFF. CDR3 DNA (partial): TGTGCCAGCAGGAGGACAGGTACCGAAAAA.

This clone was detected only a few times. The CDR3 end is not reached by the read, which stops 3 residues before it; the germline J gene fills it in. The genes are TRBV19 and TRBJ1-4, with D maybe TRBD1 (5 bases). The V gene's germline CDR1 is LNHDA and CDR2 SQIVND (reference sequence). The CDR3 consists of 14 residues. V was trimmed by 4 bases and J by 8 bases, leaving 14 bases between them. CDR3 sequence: CASSSRELKEKLFF. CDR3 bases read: TGTGCCAGTAGTAGCAGGGAGTTAAAAGAAAAA.

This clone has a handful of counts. CDR3 sequence reads: CASSRGGSTDTQYF. The sequenced part of the CDR3 DNA is TGTGCCAGCAGCCGGGGGGGCAGCACAGATACG. This chain joins TRBV2 and TRBJ2-3; 8 bases map to TRBD2. The sequence runs out 3 residues before the end of the CDR3; the remainder is reconstructed from the germline J gene. The J segment lost 0 bases and the V segment lost 6 bases, leaving 2 bases of the junction unmatched. Germline V gene data show CDR1 as SNHLY and CDR2 as FYNNEI. The CDR3 is 14 residues long.

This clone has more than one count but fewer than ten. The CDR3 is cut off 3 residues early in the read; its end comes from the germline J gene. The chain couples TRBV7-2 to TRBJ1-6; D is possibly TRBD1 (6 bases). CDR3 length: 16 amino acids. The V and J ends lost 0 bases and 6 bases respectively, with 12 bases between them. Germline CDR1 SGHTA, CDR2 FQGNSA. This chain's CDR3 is CASSLARGGANSPLHF. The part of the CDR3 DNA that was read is TGTGCCAGCAGCTTAGCGAGAGGGGGGGCTAATTCACCC.

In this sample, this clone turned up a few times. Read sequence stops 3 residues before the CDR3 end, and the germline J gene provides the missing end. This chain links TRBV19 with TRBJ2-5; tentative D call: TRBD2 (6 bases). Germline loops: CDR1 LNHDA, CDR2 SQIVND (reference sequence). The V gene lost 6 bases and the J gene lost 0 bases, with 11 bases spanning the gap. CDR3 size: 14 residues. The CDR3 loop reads CASSPWDYQETQYF. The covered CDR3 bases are TGTGCCAGTAGCCCCTGGGACTACCAAGAGACC.

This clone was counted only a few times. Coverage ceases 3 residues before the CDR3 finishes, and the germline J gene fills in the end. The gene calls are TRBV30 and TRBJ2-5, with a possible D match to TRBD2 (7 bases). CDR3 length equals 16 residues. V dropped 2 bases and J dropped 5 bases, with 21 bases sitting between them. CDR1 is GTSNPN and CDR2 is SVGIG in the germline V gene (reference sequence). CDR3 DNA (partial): TGTGCCTGGAGTCCCGGTGGGGGGGGCGGGATGGAGACC. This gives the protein CAWSPGGGGGMET. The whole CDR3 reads CAWSPGGGGGMETQYF.

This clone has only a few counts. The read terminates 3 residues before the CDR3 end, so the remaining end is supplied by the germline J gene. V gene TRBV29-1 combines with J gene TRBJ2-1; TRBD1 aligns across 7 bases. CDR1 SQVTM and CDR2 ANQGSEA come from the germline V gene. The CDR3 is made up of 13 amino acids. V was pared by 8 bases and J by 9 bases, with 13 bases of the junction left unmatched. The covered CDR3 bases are TGCAGCTTCGACAGGGTCATTTTCGGTGAG. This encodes CSFDRVIFGE. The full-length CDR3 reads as CSFDRVIFGEQFF.

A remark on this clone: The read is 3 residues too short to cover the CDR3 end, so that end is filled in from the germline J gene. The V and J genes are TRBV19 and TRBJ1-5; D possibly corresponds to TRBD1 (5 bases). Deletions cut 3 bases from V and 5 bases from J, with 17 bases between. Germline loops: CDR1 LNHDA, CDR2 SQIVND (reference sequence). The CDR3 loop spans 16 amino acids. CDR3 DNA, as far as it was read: TGTGCCAGTAGTATTGGGGCCAGGGTAATACATCAGCCC. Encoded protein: CASSIGARVIHQP. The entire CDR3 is CASSIGARVIHQPQHF.

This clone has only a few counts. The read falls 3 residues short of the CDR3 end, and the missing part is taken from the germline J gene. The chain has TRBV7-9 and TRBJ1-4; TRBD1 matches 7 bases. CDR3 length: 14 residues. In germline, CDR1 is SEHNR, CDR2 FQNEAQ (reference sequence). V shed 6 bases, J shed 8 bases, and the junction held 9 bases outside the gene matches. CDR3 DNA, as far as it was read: TGTGCCAGCAGGGCCCAGGGGGGTCGGGAAAAA. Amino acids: CASRAQGGREK. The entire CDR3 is CASRAQGGREKLFF. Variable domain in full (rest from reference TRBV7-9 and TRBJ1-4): DTGVSQNPRHKITKRGQNVTFRCDPISEHNRLYWYRQTLGQGPEFLTYFQNEAQLEKSRLLSDRFSAERPKGSFSTLEIQRTEQGDSAMYLCASRAQGGREKLFFGSGTQLSVL.